Sequencing of this TCR beta chain was carried out in a study of T-cell memory formation after mild COVID-19. Germline CDR1 reads LNHDA; CDR2 reads SQIVND (reference sequence). V lost 3 bases to trimming and J lost 2 bases; unmatched junction nucleotides: 1. The CDR3 runs to 14 residues. TCRalpha and TCRbeta libraries used 5'RACE with constant-segment primers and UMIs. TCRdb reprocessed the 5' RACE reads via MiXCR and lists one record per CDR3 protein. The data hold around 250,000 distinct CDR3 sequences, with approximately 10% observed a single time. The table lists this clonotype with a few counts. Its antigen is unidentified. Study-level findings and limits: Detection of some responders pre-infection suggested pre-existing cross-reactive memory T cells participated.

This TCR was recovered from a man younger than 35 who had mild COVID-19 (a few samples of this study predate the infection). Cell type and time point are not known. The V call is TRBV19, the J call TRBJ1-5, with 7 nucleotides matching TRBD1. The specimen sequenced was PBMCs or a T cell subset sorted from them (not recorded which). In nucleotides, the CDR3 is TGTGCCAGTAGTATCGGACAGGGCAATCAGCCCCAGCATTTT. It translates to CASSIGQGNQPQHF.